A single sample gave rise to the 32 T cell receptor beta chains below, sequenced in a study of OX40 agonist ivuxolimab in advanced cancers. The repertoire was sequenced with immunoSEQ multiplex PCR; TCRdb's copy has only in-frame clones and lacks some. The data show around 57,000 clones, with 82% seen just once and 0.4% to 0.55% held by the top ten. The sequences come from CD4+ or CD8+ T cells sorted from blood, collected in a trial of the OX40 agonist ivuxolimab. These receptors were obtained from an adult with an advanced solid tumor such as melanoma, head and neck, liver or kidney cancer.

The rearrangement links TRBV28 to TRBJ1-2; 10 nucleotides align to TRBD1. The CDR3 has 13 amino acids. From germline, CDR1 is MDHEN and CDR2 SYDVKM. V dropped 10 bases and J dropped 1; count of bases not matched to a gene: 3. For the CDR3, the DNA is TGTGCCACCGGGACAGGGGTTAACTATGGCTACACCTTC. Protein product: CATGTGVNYGYTF.

The chain employs TRBV11-2 and TRBJ2-3; possible D gene TRBD1, 6 bases. This CDR3 contains 16 residues. Germline loops: CDR1 SGHAT, CDR2 FQNNGV. Deletions cut 7 bases from V and 2 bases from J, with 19 bases between. CDR3 coding DNA: TGTGCCAGCACCAGGACTCCGGACAGAAACACAGATACGCAGTATTTT. It encodes CASTRTPDRNTDTQYF.

V gene TRBV19 combines with J gene TRBJ2-7; D is undetermined. The CDR3 sequence is 13 residues long. V lost 2 bases and J lost 7, with 12 bases in between. Germline CDR1 and CDR2: LNHDA and SQIVND (reference sequence). CDR3 amino acids: CASSIRSDGEQYF. The CDR3 coding sequence is TGTGCCAGTAGTATACGTTCAGATGGGGAGCAGTACTTC.

The rearrangement links TRBV18 to TRBJ2-1; 7 bases line up with TRBD1. With 2 bases clipped from V and 5 bases from J, the junction kept 6 bases outside the gene matches. Germline CDR1 is KGHSH and CDR2 is LQKENI. The CDR3 spans 15 residues. CDR3 sequence reads: CASSPDSGQDNEQFF. The DNA of the CDR3 is TGTGCCAGCTCACCAGATTCCGGACAGGACAATGAGCAGTTCTTC.

The chain joins TRBV2 to TRBJ1-1; D unclear. V gave up 8 bases and J gave up 8 bases, with 18 bases separating them. The CDR3 length is 13 residues. Germline V gene lookup returns CDR1 SNHLY and CDR2 FYNNEI. Here the CDR3 reads CASRVVGPQEAFF. The CDR3 DNA follows: TGTGCCAGCCGGGTAGTAGGGCCGCAAGAAGCTTTCTTT.

The chain links TRBV6-5 to TRBJ1-5; D is possibly TRBD1 (5 bases). This CDR3 region has 11 residues. V gave up 11 bases and J gave up 15 bases, with 20 bases separating them. Germline CDR1 reads MNHEY; CDR2 reads SVGAGI. CDR3 bases: TGTGCCGCCTCCCGGGGGGATAGTATGCATTTT. It codes for CAASRGDSMHF.

Here the CDR3 DNA reads TGTGCCAGCAGCGTAGAGGGGAGGGGTGGAGGCTACACCTTC. Amino acids: CASSVEGRGGGYTF. The genes are TRBV9 and TRBJ1-2; possible D gene TRBD1, 5 bases. This CDR3 is built from 14 residues. CDR1 is SGDLS, CDR2 YYNGEE, per germline. V was shortened by 0 bases and J by 8 bases, with 14 bases between the two germline ends. The complete variable domain, with remaining parts taken from reference TRBV9 and TRBJ1-2, reads DSGVTQTPKHLITATGQRVTLRCSPRSGDLSVYWYQQSLDQGLQFLIQYYNGEERAKGNILERFSAQQFPDLHSELNLSSLELGDSALYFCASSVEGRGGGYTFGSGTRLTVV.

CDR3 region: CASSLLAGAPYNEQFF. DNA of the CDR3: TGTGCCAGCAGCTTGTTGGCGGGAGCCCCCTACAATGAGCAGTTCTTC. The J gene is TRBJ2-1, the V gene TRBV5-6; 7 bases align to TRBD2. The V gene's germline CDR1 is SGHDT and CDR2 YYEEEE. J was trimmed by 2 bases and V by 1 base; bases with no gene match: 6. This CDR3 is 16 amino acids long.

The gene calls are TRBV5-1 and TRBJ1-2; D perhaps matches TRBD1 (5 bases). In germline, CDR1 is SGHRS, CDR2 YFSETQ. The length of the CDR3 is 14 residues. Between the trimmed V and J ends, which lost 2 bases and 6 bases, there was a span of 14 bases. The CDR3 protein is CASSFDSARDGYTF. The CDR3 DNA reads TGCGCCAGCAGCTTTGACAGCGCCCGGGATGGCTACACCTTC.

The sample holds a few counts of this clone. The V gene is TRBV27, the J gene TRBJ1-3; 12 bases match TRBD1. This CDR3 comprises 21 residues. Germline CDR1 and CDR2: MNHEY and SMNVEV (reference sequence). Losses at the gene ends were 8 bases for V and 2 bases for J; bases not matched to a gene: 22. For the CDR3, the DNA is TGTGCCAGCCCCAATCGAAATAAAGAGGGACAGGGGGCGGCGGCTGGAAACACCATATATTTT. The encoded protein is CASPNRNKEGQGAAAGNTIYF.

V and J are TRBV19 and TRBJ1-3; 7 bases fit TRBD1. The J segment lost 0 bases and the V segment lost 1 base, leaving 6 bases of the junction unmatched. This CDR3 spans 17 amino acids. In germline, CDR1 is LNHDA, CDR2 SQIVND (reference sequence). The CDR3 protein is CASSIVQTGTSGNTIYF. CDR3 DNA sequence: TGTGCCAGTAGTATAGTCCAGACAGGGACCTCTGGAAACACCATATATTTT. Using reference TRBV19 and TRBJ1-3 for the parts outside the CDR3, the full variable domain is DGGITQSPKYLFRKEGQNVTLSCEQNLNHDAMYWYRQDPGQGLRLIYYSQIVNDFQKGDIAEGYSVSREKKESFPLTVTSAQKNPTAFYLCASSIVQTGTSGNTIYFGEGSWLTVV.

The chain uses TRBV6-1 and TRBJ2-3; TRBD1 agrees at 9 bases. This CDR3 has 15 amino acids. Germline lookup yields CDR1 MNHNS and CDR2 SASEGT. Losses at the gene ends were 4 bases for V and 6 bases for J; bases not matched to a gene: 8. The DNA of the CDR3 is TGTGCCAGCAGTGGCGACAGGGGGGTATCCGATACGCAGTATTTT. It encodes CASSGDRGVSDTQYF.

V and J are TRBV29-1 and TRBJ1-2, with D unresolved. The CDR3 runs 12 residues. Trimming left V 4 bases short and J 5 bases short, with 11 bases between. Germline lookup yields CDR1 SQVTM and CDR2 ANQGSEA. CDR3 bases: TGCAGCGTTGTCTTATTAGAATATGGCTACACCTTC. Its protein product is CSVVLLEYGYTF.

This clone was seen a handful of times. This chain uses TRBV20-1 with TRBJ2-2; the D is unclear. CDR3 size: 11 residues. Trimming pared 6 bases from V and 6 bases from J, leaving 8 bases between. Germline CDR1 DFQATT, CDR2 SNEGSKA (reference sequence). CDR3 sequence: CSAPVSGELFF. DNA of the CDR3: TGCAGTGCCCCCGTCTCCGGGGAGCTGTTTTTT.

This rearrangement joins TRBV5-1 to TRBJ2-2; D perhaps matches TRBD1 (5 bases). V was shortened by 4 bases and J by 6 bases, with 22 bases between the two germline ends. The CDR3 consists of 17 residues. The germline V gene has CDR1 SGHRS and CDR2 YFSETQ. CDR3 in DNA: TGCGCCAGCAGCCAGAACTCACAGGCTAGAGAGGCCGGGGAGCTGTTTTTT. The encoded protein is CASSQNSQAREAGELFF.

The chain uses TRBV2 and TRBJ2-7; D may be TRBD2 (6 bases). Germline CDR1 SNHLY, CDR2 FYNNEI. Trimming took off 11 bases at V and 5 bases at J, with 16 bases between the two ends. CDR3 length: 12 amino acids. The CDR3 DNA reads as TGTGCCGCCGGGCGGGATAGGAACGAGCAGTACTTC. Protein sequence: CAAGRDRNEQYF.

The chain carries TRBV11-3 and TRBJ2-1; no reliable D call. The germline gives CDR1 SGHNT, CDR2 YENEEA. V lost 0 bases to trimming and J lost 1 base, with 7 bases between them. The CDR3 extends over 15 amino acids. Here the CDR3 DNA reads TGTGCCAGCAGCTTAGAGGGTCAGTCCTACAATGAGCAGTTCTTC. Protein: CASSLEGQSYNEQFF.

The chain couples TRBV6-5 to TRBJ1-1; D may be TRBD1 (6 bases). CDR1 and CDR2 (germline): MNHEY, SVGAGI. Trimming took 8 bases from V and 1 from J, leaving 11 bases between them. The CDR3 sequence is 13 residues long. The CDR3 bases are TGTGCCAGCCAGGGGAATAGGAACACTGAAGCTTTCTTT. Protein: CASQGNRNTEAFF.

This rearrangement joins TRBV5-1 to TRBJ2-2, with D perhaps being TRBD1 or TRBD2 (5 bases each). Germline V lookup: CDR1 SGHRS, CDR2 YFSETQ. Trimming removed 6 bases at V and 5 bases at J, with 14 bases between. The CDR3 runs to 14 residues. The CDR3 sequence is CASMGLARTGELFF. In nucleotides, the CDR3 is TGCGCCAGCATGGGGCTAGCACGTACCGGGGAGCTGTTTTTT.

The DNA for the CDR3 is TGTGCCAGCAGCTTGTCCGGGGAGCAGTTCTTC. It translates to CASSLSGEQFF. This chain joins TRBV5-6 and TRBJ2-1; D ambiguous. Germline V gene lookup returns CDR1 SGHDT and CDR2 YYEEEE. The CDR3 has 11 residues. V lost 1 base to trimming and J lost 10 bases, with 6 bases between them.

The table lists this clone with a few counts. The chain combines TRBV7-9 with TRBJ1-4; D uncertain. Germline CDR1 is SEHNR and CDR2 is FQNEAQ (reference sequence). Trimming removed 6 bases from V and 10 bases from J, with 15 bases in between. There are 13 residues in the CDR3. In DNA form, the CDR3 reads TGTGCCAGCAGTTCCCTTGGGCTGGGAAAACTGTTTTTT. This sequence encodes CASSSLGLGKLFF. The variable domain in full, with the rest retrieved from reference TRBV7-9 and TRBJ1-4, is DTGVSQNPRHKITKRGQNVTFRCDPISEHNRLYWYRQTLGQGPEFLTYFQNEAQLEKSRLLSDRFSAERPKGSFSTLEIQRTEQGDSAMYLCASSSLGLGKLFFGSGTQLSVL.

The J gene is TRBJ2-5, the V gene TRBV5-8, with TRBD2 matching 11 bases. V lost 4 bases to trimming and J lost 4 bases; unmatched junction nucleotides: 6. Germline CDR1 SGHTS, CDR2 YDEGEE. The CDR3 extends over 15 amino acids. This CDR3 reads CASSPAGTSGETQYF. The CDR3 DNA follows: TGTGCCAGCAGCCCAGCCGGGACTAGCGGAGAGACCCAGTACTTC.

DNA of the CDR3: TGTGCCAGCAGCAGACAGAAGGATTCTAACTATGGCTACACCTTC. It translates to CASSRQKDSNYGYTF. V gene TRBV6-1 combines with J gene TRBJ1-2, with a weak D call TRBD1 (5 bases). The CDR3 covers 15 residues. With 6 bases removed from V and 0 bases from J, the gap between germline ends came to 14 bases. CDR1 is MNHNS, CDR2 SASEGT, per germline.

The V gene is TRBV15, the J gene TRBJ2-3, with D maybe TRBD2 (7 bases). V shed 4 bases and J shed 1 base, with 15 bases lying between them. The length of the CDR3 is 16 residues. The germline V gene has CDR1 LNHNV and CDR2 YYDKDF (reference sequence). CDR3 DNA sequence: TGTGCCACCAGCACCCGAGGGGAGGGGGGCACAGATACGCAGTATTTT. Protein: CATSTRGEGGTDTQYF.

The chain is built from TRBV14 and TRBJ2-1, with 11 bases identical to TRBD2. The CDR3 totals 16 residues. Germline V CDR1 and CDR2: SGHDN, FVKESK. V dropped 3 bases and J dropped 5; count of bases not matched to a gene: 6. The CDR3 is CASSHALGLADNEQFF. For the CDR3, the DNA is TGTGCCAGCAGCCACGCCTTGGGACTAGCGGACAATGAGCAGTTCTTC. The full variable domain, in which reference TRBV14 and TRBJ2-1 provide the parts outside the CDR3, is EAGVTQFPSHSVIEKGQTVTLRCDPISGHDNLYWYRRVMGKEIKFLLHFVKESKQDESGMPNNRFLAERTGGTYSTLKVQPAELEDSGVYFCASSHALGLADNEQFFGPGTRLTVL.

The chain is built from TRBV4-2 and TRBJ2-3, with 15 positions matching TRBD2. The germline gives CDR1 LGHNA, CDR2 YNFKEQ. This CDR3 is 19 amino acids long. J gave up 4 bases and V 4 bases, and 12 bases lay outside the gene matches. The CDR3 bases are TGTGCCAGCAGCCTGGGACTAGCGGGAGGTGGGCTTGTGTCAGATACGCAGTATTTT. Translating gives CASSLGLAGGGLVSDTQYF.

This clone was recorded once. The V and J genes are TRBV2 and TRBJ2-5; D may be TRBD2 (5 bases). CDR3 length: 14 amino acids. Between the trimmed V and J ends, which lost 4 bases and 3 bases, there was a span of 12 bases. The germline V gene has CDR1 SNHLY and CDR2 FYNNEI. The DNA of the CDR3 is TGTGCCAGCAGTGGCATCTCAGCGGAAGAGACCCAGTACTTC. Amino acids: CASSGISAEETQYF.

The chain recombines TRBV9 with TRBJ2-5; no firm D call. The CDR3 runs 13 residues. Germline loops: CDR1 SGDLS, CDR2 YYNGEE. V lost 2 bases and J lost 0, with 5 bases in between. In DNA form, the CDR3 reads TGTGCCAGCAGCGTCTCCTACCAAGAGACCCAGTACTTC. Translating it yields CASSVSYQETQYF. The variable domain in full, with the rest retrieved from reference TRBV9 and TRBJ2-5, is DSGVTQTPKHLITATGQRVTLRCSPRSGDLSVYWYQQSLDQGLQFLIQYYNGEERAKGNILERFSAQQFPDLHSELNLSSLELGDSALYFCASSVSYQETQYFGPGTRLLVL.

J is TRBJ2-5 and V is TRBV15; weak D call: TRBD2 (6 bases). The CDR3 consists of 14 residues. V lost 3 bases and J 5 bases, leaving 13 bases between the germline ends. Germline V gene sequence: CDR1 LNHNV, CDR2 YYDKDF (reference sequence). The CDR3 DNA follows: TGTGCCACCAGCAGGGGCAGTGCGGGGGAGACCCAGTACTTC. Translation gives CATSRGSAGETQYF.

The chain links TRBV11-1 to TRBJ1-1; 7 bases agree with TRBD1. The J segment lost 5 bases and the V segment lost 5 bases, leaving 8 bases of the junction unmatched. Germline V lookup: CDR1 SGHAT, CDR2 FQDESV (reference sequence). The CDR3 sequence is 14 residues long. The CDR3 bases are TGTGCCAGCAGCCGACAGGGAGGCGTGACTGAAGCTTTCTTT. Residues: CASSRQGGVTEAFF.

V gene TRBV7-2 combines with J gene TRBJ1-4; 9 positions match TRBD1. The V and J ends lost 5 bases and 5 bases, in that order; junction bases with no gene match: 3. There are 14 residues in the CDR3. Looked up from germline, CDR1 is SGHTA and CDR2 is FQGNSA. CDR3 in DNA: TGTGCCAGCAGCCTTGGACAGGGGAATGAAAAACTGTTTTTT. This translates into CASSLGQGNEKLFF. Looking up the rest from reference TRBV7-2 and TRBJ1-4 gives the full variable domain: GAGVSQSPSNKVTEKGKDVELRCDPISGHTALYWYRQSLGQGLEFLIYFQGNSAPDKSGLPSDRFSAERTGGSVSTLTIQRTQQEDSAVYLCASSLGQGNEKLFFGSGTQLSVL.

With respect to this clone: The sample contains more than one DNA sequence encoding this CDR3. V and J are TRBV27 and TRBJ2-5; D possibly corresponds to TRBD2 (6 bases). The CDR3 covers 12 residues. V was cut by 6 bases and J by 5 bases, with 10 bases left in between. Germline CDR1 and CDR2: MNHEY and SMNVEV (reference sequence). The CDR3 sequence is CASSRSGETQYF. The CDR3 DNA is TGTGCCAGCAGCCGTAGCGGTGAGACCCAGTACTTC.